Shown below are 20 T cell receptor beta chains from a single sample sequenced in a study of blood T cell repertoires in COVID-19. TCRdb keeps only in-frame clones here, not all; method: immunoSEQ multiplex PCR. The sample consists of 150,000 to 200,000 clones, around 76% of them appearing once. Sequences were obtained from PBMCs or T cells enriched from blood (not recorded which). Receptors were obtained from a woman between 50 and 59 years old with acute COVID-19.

CDR3: CASSGTAIHGYTF. CDR3 in DNA: TGTGCCAGCAGCGGGACAGCGATTCATGGCTACACCTTC. The gene calls are TRBV5-6 and TRBJ1-2; 7 bases align to TRBD1. The J segment lost 6 bases and the V segment lost 4 bases, leaving 6 bases of the junction unmatched. This CDR3 contains 13 residues. Germline V CDR1 and CDR2: SGHDT, YYEEEE.

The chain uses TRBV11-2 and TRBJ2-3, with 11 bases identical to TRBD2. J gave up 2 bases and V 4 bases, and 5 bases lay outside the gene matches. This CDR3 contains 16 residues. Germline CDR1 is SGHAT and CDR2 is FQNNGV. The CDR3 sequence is CASSSTSGNPTDTQYF. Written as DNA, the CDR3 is TGTGCCAGCAGCTCGACTAGCGGGAACCCCACAGATACGCAGTATTTT.

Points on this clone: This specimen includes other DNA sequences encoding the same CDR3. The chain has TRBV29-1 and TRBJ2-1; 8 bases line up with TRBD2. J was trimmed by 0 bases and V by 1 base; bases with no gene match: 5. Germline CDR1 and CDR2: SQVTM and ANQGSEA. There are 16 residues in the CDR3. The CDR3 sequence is CSVEGLAGFSYNEQFF. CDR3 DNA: TGCAGCGTTGAAGGCCTAGCGGGCTTCTCCTACAATGAGCAGTTCTTC.

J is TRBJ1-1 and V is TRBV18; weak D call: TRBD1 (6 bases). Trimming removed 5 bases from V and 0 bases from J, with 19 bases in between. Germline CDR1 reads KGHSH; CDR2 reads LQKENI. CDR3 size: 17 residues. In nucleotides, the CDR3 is TGTGCCAGCTCATCTATACAGGGAATCATCATGAACACTGAAGCTTTCTTT. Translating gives CASSSIQGIIMNTEAFF. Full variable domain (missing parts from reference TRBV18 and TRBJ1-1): NAGVMQNPRHLVRRRGQEARLRCSPMKGHSHVYWYRQLPEEGLKFMVYLQKENIIDESGMPKERFSAEFPKEGPSILRIQQVVRGDSAAYFCASSSIQGIIMNTEAFFGQGTRLTVV.

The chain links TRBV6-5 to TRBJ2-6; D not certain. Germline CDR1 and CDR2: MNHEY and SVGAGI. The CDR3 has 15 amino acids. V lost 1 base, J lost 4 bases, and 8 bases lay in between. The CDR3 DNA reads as TGTGCCAGCAGTTACTTAACACAGGGGGCCAACGTCCTGACTTTC. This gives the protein CASSYLTQGANVLTF.

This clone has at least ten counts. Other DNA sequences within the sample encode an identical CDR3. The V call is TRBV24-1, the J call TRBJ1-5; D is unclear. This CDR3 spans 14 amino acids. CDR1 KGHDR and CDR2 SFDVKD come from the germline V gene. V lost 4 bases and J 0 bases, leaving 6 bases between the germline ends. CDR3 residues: CATSEQHSNQPQHF. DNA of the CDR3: TGTGCCACCAGTGAACAGCATAGCAATCAGCCCCAGCATTTT.

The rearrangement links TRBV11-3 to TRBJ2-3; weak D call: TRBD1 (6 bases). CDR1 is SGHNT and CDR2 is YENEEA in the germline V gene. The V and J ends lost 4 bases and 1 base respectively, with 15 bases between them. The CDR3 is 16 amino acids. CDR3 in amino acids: CASSSGTNTRTDTQYF. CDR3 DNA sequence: TGTGCCAGCAGCTCCGGGACAAATACTCGCACAGATACGCAGTATTTT.

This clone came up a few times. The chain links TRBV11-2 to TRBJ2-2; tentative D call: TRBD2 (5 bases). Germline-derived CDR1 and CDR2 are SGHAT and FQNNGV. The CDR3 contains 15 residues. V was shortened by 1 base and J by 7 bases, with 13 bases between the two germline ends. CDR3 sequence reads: CASSLVSGLGGELFF. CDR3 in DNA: TGTGCCAGCAGCTTAGTTTCGGGGTTGGGCGGGGAGCTGTTTTTT.

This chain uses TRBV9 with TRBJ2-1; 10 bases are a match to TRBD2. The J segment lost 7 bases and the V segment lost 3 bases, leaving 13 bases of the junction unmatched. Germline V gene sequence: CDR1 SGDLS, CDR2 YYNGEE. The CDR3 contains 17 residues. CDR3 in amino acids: CASSAVSIAGGYNEQFF. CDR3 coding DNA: TGTGCCAGCAGCGCAGTATCGATAGCGGGGGGCTATAATGAGCAGTTCTTC.

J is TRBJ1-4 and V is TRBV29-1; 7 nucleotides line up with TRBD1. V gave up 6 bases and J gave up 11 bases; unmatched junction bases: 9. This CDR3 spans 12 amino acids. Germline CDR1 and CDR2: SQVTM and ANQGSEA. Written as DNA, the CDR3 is TGCAGCGTCTTTATACAGGGGAGTAAACTGTTTTTT. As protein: CSVFIQGSKLFF.

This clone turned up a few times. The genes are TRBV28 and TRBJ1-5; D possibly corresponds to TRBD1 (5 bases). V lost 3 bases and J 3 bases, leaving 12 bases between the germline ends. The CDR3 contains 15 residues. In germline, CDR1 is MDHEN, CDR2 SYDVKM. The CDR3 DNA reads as TGTGCCAGCAGTTTTGGGGGGGGAAACAATCAGCCCCAGCATTTT. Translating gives CASSFGGGNNQPQHF.

The CDR3 DNA sequence: TGTGCCAGTACGGAGTACAGGAAAGGCTACACCTTC. It codes for CASTEYRKGYTF. V and J are TRBV19 and TRBJ1-2; maybe TRBD1 (5 bases). The CDR3 consists of 12 residues. The germline V and J ends were trimmed by 7 bases and 8 bases, with 14 bases remaining between them. Germline V gene sequence: CDR1 LNHDA, CDR2 SQIVND (reference sequence).

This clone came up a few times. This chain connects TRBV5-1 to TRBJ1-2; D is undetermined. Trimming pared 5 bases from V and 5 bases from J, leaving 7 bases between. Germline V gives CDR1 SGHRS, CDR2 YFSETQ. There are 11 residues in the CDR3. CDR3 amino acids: CASRSGYGYTF. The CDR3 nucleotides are TGCGCCAGCAGGTCGGGTTATGGCTACACCTTC. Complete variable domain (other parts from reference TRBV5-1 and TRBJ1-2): KAGVTQTPRYLIKTRGQQVTLSCSPISGHRSVSWYQQTPGQGLQFLFEYFSETQRNKGNFPGRFSGRQFSNSRSEMNVSTLELGDSALYLCASRSGYGYTFGSGTRLTVV.

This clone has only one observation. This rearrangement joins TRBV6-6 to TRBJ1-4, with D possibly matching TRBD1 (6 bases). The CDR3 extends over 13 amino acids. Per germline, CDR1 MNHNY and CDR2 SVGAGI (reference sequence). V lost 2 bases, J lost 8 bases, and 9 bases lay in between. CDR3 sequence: CASSYTRGEKLFF. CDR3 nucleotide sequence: TGTGCCAGCAGTTACACGAGGGGGGAAAAACTGTTTTTT.

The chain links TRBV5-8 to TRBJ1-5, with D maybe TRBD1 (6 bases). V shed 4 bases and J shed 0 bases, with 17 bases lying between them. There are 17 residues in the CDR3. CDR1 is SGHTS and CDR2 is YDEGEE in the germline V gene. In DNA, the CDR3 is TGTGCCAGCAGCCCATATAGGGGGATCTATAGCAATCAGCCCCAGCATTTT. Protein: CASSPYRGIYSNQPQHF.

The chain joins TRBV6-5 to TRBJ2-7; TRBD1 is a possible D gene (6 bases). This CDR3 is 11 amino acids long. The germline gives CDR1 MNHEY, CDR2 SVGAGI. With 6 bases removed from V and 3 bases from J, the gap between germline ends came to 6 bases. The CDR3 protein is CASSRGYEQYV. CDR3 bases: TGTGCCAGCAGCAGGGGCTACGAGCAGTACGTC.

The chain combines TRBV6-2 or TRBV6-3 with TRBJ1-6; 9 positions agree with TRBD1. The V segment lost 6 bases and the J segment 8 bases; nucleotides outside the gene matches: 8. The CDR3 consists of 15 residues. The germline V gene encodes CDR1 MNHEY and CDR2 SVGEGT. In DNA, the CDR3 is TGTGCCAGCAGCCTCACCGGGACAGGGTATTCACCCCTCCACTTT. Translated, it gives CASSLTGTGYSPLHF.

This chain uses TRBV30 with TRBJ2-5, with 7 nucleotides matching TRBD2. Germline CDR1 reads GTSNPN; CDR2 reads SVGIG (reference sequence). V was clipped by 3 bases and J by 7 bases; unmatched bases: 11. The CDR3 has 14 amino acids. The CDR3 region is CAWRGTGGLGTQYF. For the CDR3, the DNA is TGTGCCTGGAGGGGTACGGGAGGTTTGGGGACCCAGTACTTC.

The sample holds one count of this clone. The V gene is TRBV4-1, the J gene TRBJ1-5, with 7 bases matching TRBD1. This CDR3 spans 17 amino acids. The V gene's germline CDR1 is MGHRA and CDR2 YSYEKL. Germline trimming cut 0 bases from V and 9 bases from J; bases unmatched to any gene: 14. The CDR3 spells CASSQEKTGQERRPQHF. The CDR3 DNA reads TGCGCCAGCAGCCAAGAAAAAACCGGACAGGAGAGGAGGCCCCAGCATTTT.

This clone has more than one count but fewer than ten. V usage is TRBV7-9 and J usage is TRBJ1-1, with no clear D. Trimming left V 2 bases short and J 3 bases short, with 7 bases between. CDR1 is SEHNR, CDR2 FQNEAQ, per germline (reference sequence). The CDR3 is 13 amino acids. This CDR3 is CASSLSSDTEAFF. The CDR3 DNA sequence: TGTGCCAGCAGCTTATCGTCGGACACTGAAGCTTTCTTT.